This entry lists 19 T cell receptor beta chains sequenced from one sample in a study of blood T cell repertoires in COVID-19. Assay: immunoSEQ multiplex PCR; the TCRdb copy retains only in-frame clones and omits some. The profile shows about 210,000 clones, about 87% of them singletons. The material sequenced was peripheral blood. The source of these receptors is a man aged 70-80 years with acute or convalescent COVID-19.

The rearrangement uses TRBV19 and TRBJ2-5; possible D gene TRBD1, 6 bases. CDR3 length equals 15 residues. V lost 8 bases and J lost 2, with 18 bases in between. CDR1 LNHDA and CDR2 SQIVND come from the germline V gene (reference sequence). This CDR3 is CASVERGGKQETQYF. CDR3 nucleotides: TGTGCCAGTGTGGAGAGAGGGGGAAAACAAGAGACCCAGTACTTC.

The genes are TRBV5-1 and TRBJ1-1, with D possibly being TRBD1 (6 bases). CDR3 size: 13 residues. V gave up 4 bases and J gave up 5 bases, with 12 bases separating them. Germline CDR1 is SGHRS and CDR2 is YFSETQ. Written as DNA, the CDR3 is TGCGCCAGCAGCGGTACAGGGTGGACTGAAGCTTTCTTT. Translation gives CASSGTGWTEAFF.

The gene calls are TRBV30 and TRBJ1-3, with a weak D call TRBD1 (5 bases). Trimming stripped 0 bases from V and 1 base from J, with 7 bases between. Germline V CDR1 and CDR2: GTSNPN, SVGIG (reference sequence). This CDR3 comprises 14 residues. CDR3 DNA: TGTGCCTGGAGTGTAGGGGATTCTGGAAACACCATATATTTT. This gives the protein CAWSVGDSGNTIYF.

Here the CDR3 reads CASSPTQTGSYGYTF. DNA for the CDR3: TGTGCCAGCAGCCCAACCCAGACAGGGTCTTATGGCTACACCTTC. This rearrangement joins TRBV7-2 to TRBJ1-2, with 7 bases identical to TRBD1. V lost 5 bases to trimming and J lost 5 bases; unmatched junction nucleotides: 11. The CDR3 is 15 residues long. Germline CDR1 reads SGHTA; CDR2 reads FQGNSA. The full variable domain, rest sourced from reference TRBV7-2 and TRBJ1-2, is GAGVSQSPSNKVTEKGKDVELRCDPISGHTALYWYRQSLGQGLEFLIYFQGNSAPDKSGLPSDRFSAERTGGSVSTLTIQRTQQEDSAVYLCASSPTQTGSYGYTFGSGTRLTVV.

J is TRBJ2-1 and V is TRBV24-1, with D uncertain. Germline V gives CDR1 KGHDR, CDR2 SFDVKD. The CDR3 sequence is 11 residues long. V lost 1 base to trimming and J lost 13 bases, with 7 bases between them. CDR3 loop: CATSDLVVQFF. The CDR3 DNA reads as TGTGCCACCAGTGATTTAGTAGTTCAGTTCTTC.

Concerning this clone: The same CDR3 also results from other DNA sequences found in this sample. The chain couples TRBV7-9 to TRBJ1-2, with 7 positions matching TRBD1. The CDR3 loop spans 14 amino acids. The V gene's germline CDR1 is SEHNR and CDR2 FQNEAQ (reference sequence). Trimming cost V 5 bases and J 3 bases; bases outside gene matches: 6. The CDR3 here is CASSLNRGDYGYTF. DNA of the CDR3: TGTGCCAGCAGCCTGAACAGGGGAGACTATGGCTACACCTTC.

This chain uses TRBV5-1 with TRBJ2-1; a possible D gene is TRBD2 (6 bases). With 3 bases removed from V and 8 bases from J, the gap between germline ends came to 15 bases. Germline V CDR1 and CDR2: SGHRS, YFSETQ. The CDR3 has 14 amino acids. CDR3 residues: CASSSEGRLDEQFF. The CDR3 coding sequence is TGCGCCAGCAGCTCGGAGGGCCGCTTGGATGAGCAGTTCTTC. Supplemented by reference TRBV5-1 and TRBJ2-1, the full variable domain reads KAGVTQTPRYLIKTRGQQVTLSCSPISGHRSVSWYQQTPGQGLQFLFEYFSETQRNKGNFPGRFSGRQFSNSRSEMNVSTLELGDSALYLCASSSEGRLDEQFFGPGTRLTVL.

The rearrangement uses TRBV20-1 and TRBJ2-7, with D possibly matching TRBD1 (5 bases). Trimming stripped 3 bases from V and 6 bases from J, with 15 bases between. The CDR3 is 13 amino acids. CDR1 and CDR2 from the germline V gene are DFQATT and SNEGSKA (reference sequence). In DNA form, the CDR3 reads TGCAGTGCTAGTTATAGGGGTCTCGGCGAGCAGTACTTC. Its protein is CSASYRGLGEQYF.

CDR3 residues: CASSVSPAREKLFF. Written as DNA, the CDR3 is TGTGCCAGCAGCGTAAGCCCCGCACGTGAAAAACTGTTTTTT. This chain links TRBV9 with TRBJ1-4; no clear D. Trimming removed 1 base at V and 7 bases at J, with 11 bases between. The germline CDR1 and CDR2 sequences are SGDLS and YYNGEE. The length of the CDR3 is 14 residues.

This clone came up once. The CDR3 region is CASSQTGLGANEKLFF. Here the CDR3 DNA reads TGTGCCAGCAGCCAGACAGGTCTCGGGGCTAATGAAAAACTGTTTTTT. The J gene is TRBJ1-4, the V gene TRBV11-2; tentative D call: TRBD1 (6 bases). The germline gives CDR1 SGHAT, CDR2 FQNNGV. V gave up 5 bases and J gave up 3 bases, with 16 bases separating them. This CDR3 is 16 amino acids long.

As to this clone: A junction end diverges from the germline sequence, so it may reflect a read error. The V call is TRBV28, the J call TRBJ2-7; TRBD2 matches at 12 bases. CDR1 is MDHEN and CDR2 is SYDVKM in the germline V gene. This CDR3 has 13 amino acids. CDR3 sequence reads: CASSLPTSGSPHF. The CDR3 region has the DNA TGTGCCAGCAGTTTACCGACTAGCGGGAGTCCCCACTTC.

This chain connects TRBV9 to TRBJ1-3, with TRBD1 matching 7 bases. The V segment lost 0 bases and the J segment 1 base; nucleotides outside the gene matches: 13. Germline CDR1 and CDR2: SGDLS and YYNGEE. This CDR3 contains 19 residues. The CDR3 protein is CASSVERGTVSVSGNTIYF. CDR3 nucleotide sequence: TGTGCCAGCAGCGTAGAGCGGGGGACAGTTTCCGTTTCTGGAAACACCATATATTTT.

V gene TRBV3-1 (or the pseudogene TRBV3-2) combines with J gene TRBJ2-5; D remains unclear. Germline V lookup: CDR1 LGHDT, CDR2 YNNKEL (reference sequence). V was trimmed by 4 bases and J by 5 bases, leaving 8 bases between them. The CDR3 is 12 residues long. The CDR3 loop is CASSPLRETQYF. The CDR3 DNA is TGTGCCAGCAGCCCACTCCGGGAGACCCAGTACTTC.

The chain is built from TRBV7-9 and TRBJ1-1, with D hard to call. CDR3 length equals 14 residues. The germline gives CDR1 SEHNR, CDR2 FQNEAQ (reference sequence). Trimming stripped 5 bases from V and 2 bases from J, with 12 bases between. The CDR3 here is CASSLAGSNTEAFF. In DNA, the CDR3 is TGTGCCAGCAGCCTCGCGGGGAGCAACACTGAAGCTTTCTTT.

There are many counts of this clone. The V and J genes are TRBV28 and TRBJ1-5, with D hard to call. In germline, CDR1 is MDHEN, CDR2 SYDVKM. The germline V and J ends were trimmed by 5 bases and 5 bases, with 16 bases remaining between them. This CDR3 spans 15 amino acids. The DNA for the CDR3 is TGTGCCAGCAGTCCCTCAGGAGGGAAACATCAGCCCCAGCATTTT. Protein product: CASSPSGGKHQPQHF.

This sequence joins TRBV7-9 and TRBJ2-1; TRBD2 aligns across 8 bases. Germline lookup yields CDR1 SEHNR and CDR2 FQNEAQ (reference sequence). The trim removed 5 bases at V and 8 bases at J, leaving 5 bases unmatched. The CDR3 has 13 residues. The CDR3 sequence: CASSNSGTDEQFF. For the CDR3, the DNA is TGTGCCAGCAGCAATAGCGGGACGGATGAGCAGTTCTTC.

The chain combines TRBV7-8 with TRBJ2-2; 8 nucleotides agree with TRBD2. The CDR3 totals 17 residues. Trimming cost V 2 bases and J 5 bases; bases outside gene matches: 10. Germline V CDR1 and CDR2: SGHVS, FQNEAQ. The CDR3 protein is CASSLLRAGVSTGELFF. The CDR3 bases are TGTGCCAGCAGCTTACTTCGAGCGGGAGTTAGTACCGGGGAGCTGTTTTTT.

This sequence joins TRBV5-1 and TRBJ1-4; 8 bases map to TRBD1. The J segment lost 4 bases and the V segment lost 4 bases, leaving 3 bases of the junction unmatched. Germline CDR1 SGHRS, CDR2 YFSETQ. The CDR3 length is 14 residues. CDR3 bases: TGCGCCAGCAGCCGAGGACAGGGTAATGAAAAACTGTTTTTT. It translates to CASSRGQGNEKLFF.

This clone was found once. The rearrangement links TRBV5-5 to TRBJ1-5; TRBD1 is a possible D gene (6 bases). V was trimmed by 2 bases and J by 6 bases, leaving 15 bases between them. The CDR3 is 15 residues long. The germline gives CDR1 SGHKS, CDR2 YYEKEE (reference sequence). CDR3 DNA sequence: TGTGCCAGCAGCTTAAAGGGGGGGGGCGTTCAGCCCCAGCATTTT. Its translation: CASSLKGGGVQPQHF.